This entry is about one T cell receptor (beta chain). What it binds is unknown. The same CDR3 is also encoded by other DNA sequences in this sample. Donors, without exception, were Caucasian adults residing in Nashville, Tennessee. Generated by immunoSEQ multiplex PCR, the TCRdb table keeps only in-frame clones and is missing some. The table shows some 2.1 million clones, with 85% to 95% occurring only once. This record belongs to a study of shared clonotypes between healthy human individuals. Study-wide context: Per donor, CD8 memory used one plate, CD8 naive used two, CD4 memory used three and CD4 naive used three. Study-wide findings and caveats: A handful of donors shared 4.5% to 6.5% of their naive CD4 clonotypes. Sharing of clonotypes among donors was expected to vary with sequencing depth.

The CDR3 consists of 13 residues. Germline V gives CDR1 SGHAT, CDR2 FQNNGV. V was clipped by 1 base and J by 4 bases, with 8 bases between them. Input material: naive CD4+ T cells sorted from blood. Indicated subset: CD45RA+ positively selected. This clonotype was obtained from a young man in good health. V and J are TRBV11-2 and TRBJ2-7; D not certain. CDR3 nucleotides: TGTGCCAGCAGCTTAGGACCAGGTTACGAGCAGTACTTC. Translating it yields CASSLGPGYEQYF.